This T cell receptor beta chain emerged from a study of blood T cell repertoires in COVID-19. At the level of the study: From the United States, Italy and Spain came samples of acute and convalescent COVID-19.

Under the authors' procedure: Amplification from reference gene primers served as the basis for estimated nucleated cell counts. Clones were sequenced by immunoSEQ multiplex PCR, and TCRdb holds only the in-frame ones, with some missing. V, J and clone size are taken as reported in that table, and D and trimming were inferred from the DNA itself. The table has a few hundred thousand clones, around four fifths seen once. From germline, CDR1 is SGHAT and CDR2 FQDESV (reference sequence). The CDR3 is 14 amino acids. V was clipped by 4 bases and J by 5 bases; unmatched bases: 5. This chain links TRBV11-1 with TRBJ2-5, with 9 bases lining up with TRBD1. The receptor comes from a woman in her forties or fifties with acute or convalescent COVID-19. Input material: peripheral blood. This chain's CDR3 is CASSSGTGHETQYF. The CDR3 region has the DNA TGTGCCAGCAGCTCCGGGACAGGGCACGAGACCCAGTACTTC.